The T cell receptor beta chain described here comes from a study of identical twins. Study outcomes and limitations: While abundant cord blood beta clonotypes carried fewer insertions, memory repertoires showed no such pattern.

Healthy Caucasians, and only they, were the donors. About this clonotype itself: Its matching antigen is unknown.

A universal primer site arose from template switching, and cDNA bore unique molecular identifiers. A single record per CDR3 protein comes from TCRdb applying MiXCR to the 5' RACE reads. The table has about 530,000 distinct CDR3 sequences, around 20% seen once. Germline CDR1 and CDR2: SGHTA and FQGNSA. V lost 3 bases to trimming and J lost 4 bases, with 7 bases between them. This CDR3 has 13 residues. The same data also contributed to another study, on yellow fever vaccine responses in identical twins. That source reports: Twins' T cell vaccine responses reportedly looked partly convergent, partly personalized.

Material: CD4+ T cells sorted from blood. The genes are TRBV7-2 and TRBJ1-3; the D is unclear. This TCR derives from a woman aged 18-30 years in good health. The CDR3 bases are TGTGCCAGCAGCTTTGTCAGCGGAAACACCATATATTTT. Its translation is CASSFVSGNTIYF. The full variable domain, completed using reference TRBV7-2 and TRBJ1-3, is GAGVSQSPSNKVTEKGKDVELRCDPISGHTALYWYRQSLGQGLEFLIYFQGNSAPDKSGLPSDRFSAERTGGSVSTLTIQRTQQEDSAVYLCASSFVSGNTIYFGEGSWLTVV.